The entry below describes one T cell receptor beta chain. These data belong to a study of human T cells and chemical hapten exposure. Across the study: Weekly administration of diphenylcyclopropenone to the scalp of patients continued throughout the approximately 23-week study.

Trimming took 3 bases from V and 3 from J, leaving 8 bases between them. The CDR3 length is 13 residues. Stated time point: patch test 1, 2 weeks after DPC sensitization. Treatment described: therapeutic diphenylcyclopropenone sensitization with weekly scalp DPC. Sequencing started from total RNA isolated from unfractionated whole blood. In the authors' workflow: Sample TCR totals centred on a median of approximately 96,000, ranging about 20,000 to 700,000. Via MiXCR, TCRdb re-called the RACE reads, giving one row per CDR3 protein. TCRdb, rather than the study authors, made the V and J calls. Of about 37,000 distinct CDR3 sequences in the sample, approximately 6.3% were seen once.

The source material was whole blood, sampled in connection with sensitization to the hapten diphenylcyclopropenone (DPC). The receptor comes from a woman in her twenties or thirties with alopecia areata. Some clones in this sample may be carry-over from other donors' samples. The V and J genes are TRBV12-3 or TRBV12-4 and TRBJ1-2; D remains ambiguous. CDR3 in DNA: TGTGCCAGCAGTTTGTTGACGGACTATGGCTACACCTTC. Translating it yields CASSLLTDYGYTF.